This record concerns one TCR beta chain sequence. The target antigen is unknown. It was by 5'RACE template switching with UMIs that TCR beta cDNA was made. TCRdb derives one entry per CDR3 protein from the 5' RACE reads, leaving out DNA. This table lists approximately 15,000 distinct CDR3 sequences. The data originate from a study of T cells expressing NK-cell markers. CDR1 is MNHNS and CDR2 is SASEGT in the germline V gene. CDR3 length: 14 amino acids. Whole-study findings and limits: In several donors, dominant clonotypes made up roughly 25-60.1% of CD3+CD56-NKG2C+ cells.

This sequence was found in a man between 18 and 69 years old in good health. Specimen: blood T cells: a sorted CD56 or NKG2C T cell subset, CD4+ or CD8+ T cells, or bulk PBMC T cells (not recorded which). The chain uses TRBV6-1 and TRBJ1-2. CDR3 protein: CASSDQASRYGYTF.